The clone carrying this T cell receptor (beta chain) was seen more than once but under ten times. Germline V gene sequence: CDR1 SGDLS, CDR2 YYNGEE. The CDR3 spans 13 residues. Trimming stripped 0 bases from V and 3 bases from J, with 7 bases between. The record originates from a study of blood T cell repertoires in COVID-19. As handled by the study authors: Reference gene primer amplification in the assay estimated nucleated cell counts. Clones were sequenced by immunoSEQ multiplex PCR, and TCRdb holds only the in-frame ones, with some missing. The DNA gave D and trimming, while V, J and clone size come from that table. The sample shows approximately 250,000 clones, roughly 81% of them seen only once.

The TCR sequence derives from a man aged 40-55 years with acute or convalescent COVID-19. Sequenced: peripheral blood. The V gene is TRBV9, the J gene TRBJ2-7; tentative D call: TRBD2 (6 bases). The CDR3 sequence is CASSVDGGYEQYF. The CDR3 DNA reads as TGTGCCAGCAGCGTAGACGGGGGCTACGAGCAGTACTTC. The full variable domain, its missing parts supplied by reference TRBV9 and TRBJ2-7, is DSGVTQTPKHLITATGQRVTLRCSPRSGDLSVYWYQQSLDQGLQFLIQYYNGEERAKGNILERFSAQQFPDLHSELNLSSLELGDSALYFCASSVDGGYEQYFGPGTRLTVT.